Below are 12 T cell receptor beta chains sequenced from a single sample in a study of graft-versus-host responses after intestinal transplantation. Investigators plated around 200,000 CFSE-labeled responder cells together with around 200,000 irradiated stimulator cells labeled with violet dye. Sequencing was performed with immunoSEQ multiplex PCR; in TCRdb, only in-frame clones are kept and a portion is missing. The sample includes 10,000 to 15,000 clones, roughly 37% seen only once; the top ten take about 3.2%. The specimen comprised alloreactive CD8+ T cells from a mixed lymphocyte reaction culture, sampled before intestinal transplant. Subset denoted: CFSE-low proliferating T cells sorted from roughly six-day pre-transplant mixed lymphocyte reaction (GvH or HvG direction). The source is a human patient who received an intestinal transplant.

This clone occurred once. The rearrangement joins TRBV9 to TRBJ2-1; no clear D. Trimming left V 1 base short and J 5 bases short, with 7 bases between. The CDR3 has 13 amino acids. Germline V lookup: CDR1 SGDLS, CDR2 YYNGEE. The CDR3 nucleotides read TGTGCCAGCAGCGTATACACGCACAATGAGCAGTTCTTC. Translating it yields CASSVYTHNEQFF.

In its sample, this clone ranks as medium-sized. This chain connects TRBV28 to TRBJ1-5; weak D call: TRBD1 (5 bases). Trimming left V 4 bases short and J 2 bases short, with 12 bases between. CDR3 size: 15 residues. Looked up from germline, CDR1 is MDHEN and CDR2 is SYDVKM. The DNA of the CDR3 is TGTGCCAGCAGTTCCAGGGTTGGTGGCAATCAGCCCCAGCATTTT. It specifies CASSSRVGGNQPQHF.

The sample holds a few counts of this clone. This chain connects TRBV6-5 to TRBJ1-5; 10 bases are a match to TRBD1. The CDR3 totals 14 residues. CDR1 and CDR2 (germline): MNHEY, SVGAGI. Trimming at V came to 5 bases and at J to 6 bases, leaving 4 bases not matched to a gene. The CDR3 nucleotides are TGTGCCAGCAGTCCCGGACAGGGGGTTCAGCCCCAGCATTTT. It specifies CASSPGQGVQPQHF.

The chain is built from TRBV27 and TRBJ2-1; no firm D call. This CDR3 has 16 amino acids. With 9 bases removed from V and 2 bases from J, the gap between germline ends came to 20 bases. The germline V gene encodes CDR1 MNHEY and CDR2 SMNVEV (reference sequence). For the CDR3, the DNA is TGTGCCAGTTTTACGACTCCCGTGATGGCCTACAATGAGCAGTTCTTC. This encodes CASFTTPVMAYNEQFF.

This clone occurred a few times. The chain employs TRBV7-3 and TRBJ2-7, with TRBD1 identical over 7 bases. This CDR3 has 14 residues. From germline, CDR1 is SGHTA and CDR2 FQGTGA. The V segment lost 5 bases and the J segment 0 bases; nucleotides outside the gene matches: 4. CDR3 amino acids: CASSPRDSSYEQYF. The CDR3 region has the DNA TGTGCCAGCAGCCCAAGGGACAGCTCCTACGAGCAGTACTTC.

A few counts support this clone. V is TRBV11-2 and J is TRBJ2-7; unclear D gene. Trimming stripped 3 bases from V and 2 bases from J, with 5 bases between. Per germline, CDR1 SGHAT and CDR2 FQNNGV. This CDR3 spans 12 amino acids. CDR3 sequence (DNA): TGTGCCAGCAGCTTCCTAACCTACGAGCAGTACTTC. It specifies CASSFLTYEQYF.

J is TRBJ2-2 and V is TRBV7-3; no clear D. The V and J ends lost 2 bases and 3 bases respectively, with 1 base between them. The CDR3 loop spans 12 amino acids. The germline CDR1 and CDR2 sequences are SGHTA and FQGTGA. The CDR3, as DNA: TGTGCCAGCAGCTTAGACACCGGGGAGCTGTTTTTT. As protein: CASSLDTGELFF.

In this sample, this clone turned up a few times. The rearrangement uses TRBV7-7 and TRBJ2-1; TRBD2 aligns across 10 bases. This CDR3 has 16 amino acids. The germline CDR1 and CDR2 sequences are SSHAT and FNYEAQ (reference sequence). V lost 6 bases to trimming and J lost 12 bases; unmatched junction nucleotides: 17. CDR3 sequence (DNA): TGTGCCAGCAGTATACACCCGGGACTAGCGCCTTGGGGGCAGTTCTTC. Translated: CASSIHPGLAPWGQFF. Together with reference TRBV7-7 and TRBJ2-1, the CDR3 gives the full variable domain: GAGVSQSPRYKVTKRGQDVTLRCDPISSHATLYWYQQALGQGPEFLTYFNYEAQPDKSGLPSDRFSAERPEGSISTLTIQRTEQRDSAMYRCASSIHPGLAPWGQFFGPGTRLTVL.

In its sample, this clone was seen a few times. The genes are TRBV4-1 and TRBJ2-7, with 8 bases aligning to TRBD2. Per the germline V gene, CDR1 is MGHRA and CDR2 is YSYEKL. Trimming at V came to 6 bases and at J to 4 bases, leaving 14 bases not matched to a gene. The CDR3 sequence is 16 residues long. CDR3 DNA: TGCGCCAGCAGTCCCGACCCGGGACTAGTTTTTTACGAGCAGTACTTC. It codes for CASSPDPGLVFYEQYF.

This clone is medium-sized by share. The V call is TRBV13, the J call TRBJ2-2, with TRBD1 identical over 8 bases. Germline CDR1 and CDR2: PRHDT and FYEKMQ (reference sequence). Trimming at V came to 10 bases and at J to 6 bases, leaving 10 bases not matched to a gene. This CDR3 region has 14 residues. CDR3 nucleotide sequence: TGTGCCATGAGAGGACAGGGTACGGCCGGGGAGCTGTTTTTT. It specifies CAMRGQGTAGELFF.

The rearrangement uses TRBV7-2 and TRBJ2-7; the D is unclear. V lost 3 bases, J lost 3 bases, and 9 bases lay in between. The CDR3 is 13 amino acids. The germline gives CDR1 SGHTA, CDR2 FQGNSA. CDR3 loop: CASSLGHNYEQYF. CDR3 in DNA: TGTGCCAGCAGCTTGGGCCACAACTACGAGCAGTACTTC.

This clone was detected a few times. The chain joins TRBV5-3 to TRBJ1-2, with 7 bases aligning to TRBD1. TRBV5-3 is assigned to the ORF class and has an uncertain function. The length of the CDR3 is 14 residues. V shed 8 bases and J 8 bases; nucleotides not matched to a gene: 15. The CDR3 loop reads CASSQWTGLQGYTF. The CDR3 nucleotides are TGTGCCAGCAGCCAATGGACAGGCTTGCAGGGCTACACCTTC.